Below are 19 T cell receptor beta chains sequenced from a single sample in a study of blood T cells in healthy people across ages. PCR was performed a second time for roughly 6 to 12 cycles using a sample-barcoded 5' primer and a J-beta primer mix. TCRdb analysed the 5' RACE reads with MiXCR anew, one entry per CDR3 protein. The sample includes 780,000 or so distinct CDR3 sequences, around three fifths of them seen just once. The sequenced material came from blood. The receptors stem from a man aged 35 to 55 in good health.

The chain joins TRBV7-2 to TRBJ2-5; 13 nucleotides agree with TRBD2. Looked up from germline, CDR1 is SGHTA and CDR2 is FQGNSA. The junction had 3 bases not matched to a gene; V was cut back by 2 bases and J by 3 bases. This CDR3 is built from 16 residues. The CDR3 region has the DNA TGTGCCAGCAGCTTAACGGGACTAGCGGGGAAAGAGACCCAGTACTTC. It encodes CASSLTGLAGKETQYF. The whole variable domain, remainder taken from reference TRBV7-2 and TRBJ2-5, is GAGVSQSPSNKVTEKGKDVELRCDPISGHTALYWYRQSLGQGLEFLIYFQGNSAPDKSGLPSDRFSAERTGGSVSTLTIQRTQQEDSAVYLCASSLTGLAGKETQYFGPGTRLLVL.

CDR3 in DNA: TGCGCCAGCAGTGAGTCGTTGGGGGTTGGGGCCAACGTCCTGACTTTC. Translated: CASSESLGVGANVLTF. The chain links TRBV10-2 to TRBJ2-6; either TRBD1 or TRBD2 may fit D (5 bases each). Germline V lookup: CDR1 WSHSY, CDR2 SAAADI. The CDR3 runs 16 residues. Trimming cost V 0 bases and J 3 bases, with 9 bases left between them.

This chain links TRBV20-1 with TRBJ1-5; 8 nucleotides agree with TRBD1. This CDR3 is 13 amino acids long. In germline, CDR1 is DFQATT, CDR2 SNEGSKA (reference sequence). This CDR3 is CSAQGAVYQPQHF. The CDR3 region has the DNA TGCAGCGCCCAGGGGGCGGTGTATCAGCCCCAGCATTTT.

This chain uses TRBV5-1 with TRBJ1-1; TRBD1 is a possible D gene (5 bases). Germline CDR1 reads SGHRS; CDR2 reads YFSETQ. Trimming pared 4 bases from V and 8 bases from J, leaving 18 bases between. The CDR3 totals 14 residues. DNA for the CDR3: TGCGCCAGCAGCCTACAGGAGGTCCCCCTAGAAGCTTTCTTT. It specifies CASSLQEVPLEAFF.

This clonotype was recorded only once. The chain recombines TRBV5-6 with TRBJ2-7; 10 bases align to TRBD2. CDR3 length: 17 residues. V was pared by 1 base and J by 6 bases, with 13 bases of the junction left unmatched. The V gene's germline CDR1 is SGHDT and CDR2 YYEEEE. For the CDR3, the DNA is TGTGCCAGCAGCTTGCCCCGGGGGCTAGCGGGAGTAGGCGAGCAGTACTTC. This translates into CASSLPRGLAGVGEQYF.

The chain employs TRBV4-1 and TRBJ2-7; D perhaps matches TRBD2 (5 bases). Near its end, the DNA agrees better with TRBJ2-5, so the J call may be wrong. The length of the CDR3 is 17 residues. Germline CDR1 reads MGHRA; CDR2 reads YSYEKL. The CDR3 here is CASSQNPLGVVRETQYF. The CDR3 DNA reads TGCGCCAGCAGCCAAAACCCACTAGGAGTGGTTCGGGAGACCCAGTACTTC.

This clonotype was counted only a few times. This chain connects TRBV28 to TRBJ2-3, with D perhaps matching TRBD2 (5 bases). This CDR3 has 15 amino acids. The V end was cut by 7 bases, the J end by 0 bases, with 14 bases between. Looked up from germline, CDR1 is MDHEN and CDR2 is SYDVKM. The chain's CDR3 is CASTTSGVSTDTQYF. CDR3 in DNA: TGTGCCAGCACCACGTCCGGGGTTAGCACAGATACGCAGTATTTT.

The CDR3 reads CASSSETSYQETQYF. CDR3 in DNA: TGTGCCAGCAGTTCGGAAACTAGCTATCAAGAGACCCAGTACTTC. The V gene is TRBV27, the J gene TRBJ2-5, with a possible D match to TRBD2 (6 bases). Germline loops: CDR1 MNHEY, CDR2 SMNVEV (reference sequence). The CDR3 covers 15 residues. The V end was cut by 4 bases, the J end by 2 bases, with 14 bases between.

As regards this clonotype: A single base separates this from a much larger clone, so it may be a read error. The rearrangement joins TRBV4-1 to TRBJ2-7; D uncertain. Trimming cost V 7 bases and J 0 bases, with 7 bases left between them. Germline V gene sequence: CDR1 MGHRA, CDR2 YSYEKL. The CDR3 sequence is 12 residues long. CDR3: CASIQYSYEQYF. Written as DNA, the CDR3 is TGCGCCAGCATCCAGTACTCCTACGAGCAGTACTTC.

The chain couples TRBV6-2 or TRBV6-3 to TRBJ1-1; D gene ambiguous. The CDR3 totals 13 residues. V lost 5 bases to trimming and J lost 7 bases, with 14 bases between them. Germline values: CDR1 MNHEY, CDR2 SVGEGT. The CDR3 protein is CASSHGPLDEAFF. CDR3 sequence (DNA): TGTGCCAGCAGTCATGGGCCCCTCGATGAAGCTTTCTTT.

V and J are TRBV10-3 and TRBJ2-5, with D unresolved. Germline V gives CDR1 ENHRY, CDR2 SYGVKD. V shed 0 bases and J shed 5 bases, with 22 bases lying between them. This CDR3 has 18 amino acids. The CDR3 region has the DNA TGTGCCATCAGTGAGTCGTCTGGCCTTAATCCCAATTTTGAGACCCAGTACTTC. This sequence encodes CAISESSGLNPNFETQYF.

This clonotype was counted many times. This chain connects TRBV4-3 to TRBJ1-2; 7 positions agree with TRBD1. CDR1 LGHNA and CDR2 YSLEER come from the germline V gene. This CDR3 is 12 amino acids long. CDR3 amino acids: CGRGAWGYGYTF. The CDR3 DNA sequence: TGCGGCAGGGGGGCGTGGGGCTATGGCTACACCTTC.

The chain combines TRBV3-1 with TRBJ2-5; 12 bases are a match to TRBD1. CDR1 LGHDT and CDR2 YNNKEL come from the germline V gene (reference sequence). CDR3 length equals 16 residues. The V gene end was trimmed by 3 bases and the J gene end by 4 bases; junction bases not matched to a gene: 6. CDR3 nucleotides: TGTGCCAGCAGCCACGCCGGGACAGGGGGCCGAGAGACCCAGTACTTC. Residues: CASSHAGTGGRETQYF.

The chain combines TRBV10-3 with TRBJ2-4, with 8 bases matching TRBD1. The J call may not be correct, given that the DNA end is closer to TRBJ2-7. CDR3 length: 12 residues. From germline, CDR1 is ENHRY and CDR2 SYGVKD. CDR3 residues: CAISKTGGEQYF. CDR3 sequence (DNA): TGTGCCATCAGTAAAACAGGGGGCGAGCAGTACTTC.

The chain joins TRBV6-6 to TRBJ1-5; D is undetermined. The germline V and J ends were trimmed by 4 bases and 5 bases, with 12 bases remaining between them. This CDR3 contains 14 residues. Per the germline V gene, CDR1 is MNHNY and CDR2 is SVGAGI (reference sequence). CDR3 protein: CASSSTGLDQPQHF. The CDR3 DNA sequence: TGTGCCAGCAGTTCCACGGGCCTTGATCAGCCCCAGCATTTT.

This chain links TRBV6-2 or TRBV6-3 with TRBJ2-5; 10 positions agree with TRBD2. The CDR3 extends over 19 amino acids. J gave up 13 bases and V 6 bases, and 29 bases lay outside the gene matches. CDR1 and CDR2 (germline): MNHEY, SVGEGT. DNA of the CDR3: TGTGCCAGCAGGAACGCACTAGCGGGATACGGTAACTCCTACAATGAGCGGTACTTC. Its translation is CASRNALAGYGNSYNERYF.

CDR3 nucleotide sequence: TGTGCCAGCACTAGCGGGAGAAATGAGCAGTTCTTC. Amino acid sequence: CASTSGRNEQFF. The chain is built from TRBV6-2 or TRBV6-3 and TRBJ2-1; 10 nucleotides match TRBD2. The CDR3 is 12 residues long. Germline loops: CDR1 MNHEY, CDR2 SVGEGT. Trimming took 7 bases from V and 7 from J; bases not matched to a gene: 1.

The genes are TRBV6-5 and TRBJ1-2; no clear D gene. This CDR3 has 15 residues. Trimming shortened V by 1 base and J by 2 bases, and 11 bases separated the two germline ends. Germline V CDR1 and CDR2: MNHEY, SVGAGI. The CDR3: CASSYWVDQNYGYTF. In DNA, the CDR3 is TGTGCCAGCAGTTACTGGGTGGACCAAAACTATGGCTACACCTTC.

CDR3 residues: CASSYPGTVYGYTF. DNA for the CDR3: TGTGCCAGCAGCTATCCCGGGACGGTCTATGGCTACACCTTC. V is TRBV7-8 and J is TRBJ1-2; maybe TRBD1 (5 bases). This CDR3 contains 14 residues. Per the germline V gene, CDR1 is SGHVS and CDR2 is FQNEAQ. The germline V and J ends were trimmed by 4 bases and 4 bases, with 13 bases remaining between them.